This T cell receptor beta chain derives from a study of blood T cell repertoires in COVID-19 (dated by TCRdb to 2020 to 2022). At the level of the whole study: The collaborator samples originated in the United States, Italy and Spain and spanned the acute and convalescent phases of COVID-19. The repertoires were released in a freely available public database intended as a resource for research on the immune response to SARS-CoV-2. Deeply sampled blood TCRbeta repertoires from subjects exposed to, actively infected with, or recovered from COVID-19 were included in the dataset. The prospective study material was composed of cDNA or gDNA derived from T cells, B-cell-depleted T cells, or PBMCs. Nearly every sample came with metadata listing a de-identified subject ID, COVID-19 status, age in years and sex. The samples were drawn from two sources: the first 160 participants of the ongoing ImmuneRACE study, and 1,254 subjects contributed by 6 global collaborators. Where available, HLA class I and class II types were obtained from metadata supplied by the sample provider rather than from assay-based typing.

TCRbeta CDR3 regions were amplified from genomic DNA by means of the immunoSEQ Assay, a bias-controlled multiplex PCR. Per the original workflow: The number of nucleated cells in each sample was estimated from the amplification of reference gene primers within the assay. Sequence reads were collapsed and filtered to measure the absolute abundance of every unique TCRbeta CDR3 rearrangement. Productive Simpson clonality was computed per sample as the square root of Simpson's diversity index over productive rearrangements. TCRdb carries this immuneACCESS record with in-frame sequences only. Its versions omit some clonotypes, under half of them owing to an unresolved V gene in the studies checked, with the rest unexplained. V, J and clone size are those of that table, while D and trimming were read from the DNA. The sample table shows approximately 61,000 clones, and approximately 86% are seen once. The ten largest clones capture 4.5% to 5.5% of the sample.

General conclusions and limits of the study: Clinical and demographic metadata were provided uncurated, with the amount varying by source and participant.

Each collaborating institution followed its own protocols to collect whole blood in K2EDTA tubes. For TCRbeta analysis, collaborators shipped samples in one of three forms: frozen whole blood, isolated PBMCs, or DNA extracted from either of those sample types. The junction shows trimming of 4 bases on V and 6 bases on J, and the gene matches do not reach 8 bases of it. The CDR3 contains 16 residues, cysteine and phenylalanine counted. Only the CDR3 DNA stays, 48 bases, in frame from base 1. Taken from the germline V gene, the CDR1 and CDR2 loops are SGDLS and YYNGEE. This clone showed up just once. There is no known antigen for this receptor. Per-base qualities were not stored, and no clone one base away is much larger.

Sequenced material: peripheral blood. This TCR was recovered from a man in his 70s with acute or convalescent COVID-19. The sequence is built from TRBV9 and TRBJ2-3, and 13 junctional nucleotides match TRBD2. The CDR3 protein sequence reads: CASSSRGLAGRDTQYF. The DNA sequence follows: TGTGCCAGCAGCTCCAGGGGACTAGCGGGGAGGGATACGCAGTATTTT.